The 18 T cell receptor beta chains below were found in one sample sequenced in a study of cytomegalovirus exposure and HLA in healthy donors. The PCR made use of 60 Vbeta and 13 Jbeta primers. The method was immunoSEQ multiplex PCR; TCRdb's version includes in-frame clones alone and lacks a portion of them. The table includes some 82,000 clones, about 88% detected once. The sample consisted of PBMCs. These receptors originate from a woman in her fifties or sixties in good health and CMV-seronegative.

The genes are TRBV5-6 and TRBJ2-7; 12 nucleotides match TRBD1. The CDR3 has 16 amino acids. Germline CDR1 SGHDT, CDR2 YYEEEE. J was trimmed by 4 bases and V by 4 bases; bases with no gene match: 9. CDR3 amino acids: CASSGSGTGGRYEQYF. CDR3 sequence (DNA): TGTGCCAGCAGCGGCTCCGGGACAGGGGGCCGGTACGAGCAGTACTTC. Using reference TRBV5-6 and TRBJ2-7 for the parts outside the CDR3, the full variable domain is DAGVTQSPTHLIKTRGQQVTLRCSPKSGHDTVSWYQQALGQGPQFIFQYYEEEERQRGNFPDRFSGHQFPNYSSELNVNALLLGDSALYLCASSGSGTGGRYEQYFGPGTRLTVT.

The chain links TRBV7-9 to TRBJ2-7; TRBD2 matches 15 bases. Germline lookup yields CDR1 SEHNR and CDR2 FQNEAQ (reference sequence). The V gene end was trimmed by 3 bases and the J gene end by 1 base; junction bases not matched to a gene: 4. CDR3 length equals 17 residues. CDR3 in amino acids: CASSFGLAGGWSYEQYF. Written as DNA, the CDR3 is TGTGCCAGCAGCTTCGGACTAGCGGGAGGGTGGTCCTACGAGCAGTACTTC.

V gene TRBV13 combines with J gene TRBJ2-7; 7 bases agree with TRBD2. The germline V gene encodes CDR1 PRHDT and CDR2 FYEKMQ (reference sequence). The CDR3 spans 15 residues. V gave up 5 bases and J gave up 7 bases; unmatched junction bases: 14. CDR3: CASSPTPGLETEQYV. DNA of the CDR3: TGTGCCAGCAGCCCGACACCAGGACTAGAGACGGAGCAGTACGTC.

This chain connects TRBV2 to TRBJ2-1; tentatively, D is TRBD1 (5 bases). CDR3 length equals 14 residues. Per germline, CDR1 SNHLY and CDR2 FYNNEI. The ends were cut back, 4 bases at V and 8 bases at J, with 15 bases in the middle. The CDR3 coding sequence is TGTGCCAGCAGTGTTCAGGGTAGTGGCGATGAGCAGTTCTTC. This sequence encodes CASSVQGSGDEQFF.

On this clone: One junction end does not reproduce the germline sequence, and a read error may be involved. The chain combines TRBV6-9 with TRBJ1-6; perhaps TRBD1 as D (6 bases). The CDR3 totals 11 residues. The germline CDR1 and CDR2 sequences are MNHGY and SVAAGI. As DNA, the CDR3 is TGCCCAGCAGGGGTGGGGTCACCCCTCCACTTT. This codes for CPAGVGSPLHF.

The CDR3 DNA follows: TGTGCCAGCAGCTCGACAGGGATACAGCCCCAGCATTTT. It yields the protein CASSSTGIQPQHF. The genes are TRBV7-6 and TRBJ1-5; 7 bases are a match to TRBD1. CDR1 and CDR2 (germline): SGHVS, FNYEAQ. With V trimmed by 4 bases and J by 7 bases, 4 bases remained unmatched. The CDR3 has 13 residues. Full variable domain (rest looked up from reference TRBV7-6 and TRBJ1-5): GAGVSQSPRYKVTKRGQDVALRCDPISGHVSLYWYRQALGQGPEFLTYFNYEAQQDKSGLPNDRFSAERPEGSISTLTIQRTEQRDSAMYRCASSSTGIQPQHFGDGTRLSIL.

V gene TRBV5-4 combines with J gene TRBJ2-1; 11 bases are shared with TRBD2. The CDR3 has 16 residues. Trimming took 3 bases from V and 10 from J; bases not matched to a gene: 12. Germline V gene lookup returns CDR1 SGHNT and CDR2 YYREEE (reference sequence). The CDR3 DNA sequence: TGTGCCAGCAGCTCCCGGGCGGAGACTAGCGGGGAGGAGCAGTTCTTC. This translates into CASSSRAETSGEEQFF.

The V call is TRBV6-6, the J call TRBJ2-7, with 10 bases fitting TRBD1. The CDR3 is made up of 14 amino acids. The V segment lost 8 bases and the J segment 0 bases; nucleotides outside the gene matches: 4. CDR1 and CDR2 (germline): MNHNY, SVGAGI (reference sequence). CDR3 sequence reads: CASRTGGRSYEQYF. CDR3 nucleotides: TGTGCCAGCCGGACAGGGGGACGCTCCTACGAGCAGTACTTC.

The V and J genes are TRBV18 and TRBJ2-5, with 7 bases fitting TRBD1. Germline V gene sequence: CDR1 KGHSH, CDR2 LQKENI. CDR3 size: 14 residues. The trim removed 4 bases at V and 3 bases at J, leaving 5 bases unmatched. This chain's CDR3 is CASSLSGTEETQYF. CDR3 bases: TGTGCCAGCTCACTCTCCGGGACAGAAGAGACCCAGTACTTC.

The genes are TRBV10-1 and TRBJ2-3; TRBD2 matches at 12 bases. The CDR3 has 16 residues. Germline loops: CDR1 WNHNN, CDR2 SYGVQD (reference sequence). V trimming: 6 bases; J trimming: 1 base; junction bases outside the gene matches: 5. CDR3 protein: CASSLRTSGGTDTQYF. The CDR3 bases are TGCGCCAGCAGCCTCCGGACTAGCGGGGGCACAGATACGCAGTATTTT.

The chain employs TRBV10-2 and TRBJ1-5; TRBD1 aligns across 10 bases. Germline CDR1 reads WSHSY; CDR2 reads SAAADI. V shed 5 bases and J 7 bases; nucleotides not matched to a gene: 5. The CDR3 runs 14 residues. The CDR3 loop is CASSPGTGEQPQHF. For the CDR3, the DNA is TGCGCCAGCAGTCCCGGGACAGGGGAGCAGCCCCAGCATTTT.

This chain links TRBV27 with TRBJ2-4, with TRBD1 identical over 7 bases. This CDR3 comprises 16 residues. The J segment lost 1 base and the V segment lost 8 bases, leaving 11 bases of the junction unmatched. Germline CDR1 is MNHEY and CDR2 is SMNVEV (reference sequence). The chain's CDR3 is CASRDSYSLAKNIQYF. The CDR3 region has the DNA TGTGCCAGCCGGGACAGCTACTCTCTCGCCAAAAACATTCAGTACTTC.

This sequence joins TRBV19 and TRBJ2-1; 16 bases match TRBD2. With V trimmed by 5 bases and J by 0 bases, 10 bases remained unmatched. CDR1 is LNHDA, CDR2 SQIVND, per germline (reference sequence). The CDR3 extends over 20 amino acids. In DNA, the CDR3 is TGTGCCAGTAGTCTGGGACTAGCGGGAGGGGTGCCCAGCTCCTACAATGAGCAGTTCTTC. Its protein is CASSLGLAGGVPSSYNEQFF.

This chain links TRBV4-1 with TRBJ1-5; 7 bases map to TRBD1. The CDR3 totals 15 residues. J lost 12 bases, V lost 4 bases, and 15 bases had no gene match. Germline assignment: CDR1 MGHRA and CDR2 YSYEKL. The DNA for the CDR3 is TGCGCCAGCAGCCGGGGGGTGTCGGGACAGCCGGTCCAGCATTTT. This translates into CASSRGVSGQPVQHF.

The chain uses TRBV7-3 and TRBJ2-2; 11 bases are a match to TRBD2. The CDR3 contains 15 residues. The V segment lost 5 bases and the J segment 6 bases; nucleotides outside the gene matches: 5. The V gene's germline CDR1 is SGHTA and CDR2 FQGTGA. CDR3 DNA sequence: TGTGCCAGCAGCCCTAGCGGGAGGAGTGCCGGGGAGCTGTTTTTT. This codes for CASSPSGRSAGELFF.

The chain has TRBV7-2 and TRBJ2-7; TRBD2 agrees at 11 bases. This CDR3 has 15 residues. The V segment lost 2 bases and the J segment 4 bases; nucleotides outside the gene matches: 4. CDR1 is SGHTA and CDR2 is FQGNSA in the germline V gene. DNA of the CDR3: TGTGCCAGCAGCTTAACCCTAGCGGGGGGTTACGAGCAGTACGTC. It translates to CASSLTLAGGYEQYV.

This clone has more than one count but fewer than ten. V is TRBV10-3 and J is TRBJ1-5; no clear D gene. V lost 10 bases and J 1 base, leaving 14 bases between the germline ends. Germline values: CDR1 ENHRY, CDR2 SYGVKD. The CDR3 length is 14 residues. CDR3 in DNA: TGTGCCACCCAGAGTTCGGGGAGCAATCAGCCCCAGCATTTT. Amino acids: CATQSSGSNQPQHF.

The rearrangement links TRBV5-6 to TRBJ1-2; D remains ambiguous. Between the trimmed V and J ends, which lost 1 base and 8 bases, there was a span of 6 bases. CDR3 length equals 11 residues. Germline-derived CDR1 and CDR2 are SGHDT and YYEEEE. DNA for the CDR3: TGTGCCAGCAGCTTGACGCAGGGCTACACCTTC. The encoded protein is CASSLTQGYTF.